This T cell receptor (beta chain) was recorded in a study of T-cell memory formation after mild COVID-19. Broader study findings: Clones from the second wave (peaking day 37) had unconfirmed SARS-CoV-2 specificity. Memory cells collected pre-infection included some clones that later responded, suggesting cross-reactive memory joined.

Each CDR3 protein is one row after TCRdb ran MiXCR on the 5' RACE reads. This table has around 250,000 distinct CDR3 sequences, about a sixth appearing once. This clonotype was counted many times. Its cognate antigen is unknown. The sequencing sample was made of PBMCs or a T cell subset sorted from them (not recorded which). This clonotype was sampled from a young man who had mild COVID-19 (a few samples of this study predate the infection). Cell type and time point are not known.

The CDR3 bases are TGTGCCATCAGTGAGTATGGCGATCGAGGAGGGGAGACCCAGTACTTC. Translating it yields CAISEYGDRGGETQYF. The V gene is TRBV10-3, the J gene TRBJ2-5; D possibly corresponds to TRBD2 (6 bases). Trimming stripped 1 base from V and 5 bases from J, with 17 bases between. This CDR3 spans 16 amino acids. Germline CDR1 is ENHRY and CDR2 is SYGVKD.